This TCR beta chain comes out of a study of regulatory T cells in long-lasting Graves disease. Study overall: Antithyroid drug use was under 3 months in newly diagnosed Graves' patients.

General study findings and limits: With a few thousand shared public clonotypes, persistent patients exceeded new patients, who shared over 850. Patients with persistent disease showed a bias toward TRBV28, TRBJ1-2 and TRBJ2-5.

Time point noted: newly diagnosed GD, antithyroid drugs for less than 3 months. The TCR library was made from RNA extracted from PBMCs. This clonotype was detected ten times or more. Its antigen is not identified. This CDR3 has 14 amino acids. From germline, CDR1 is MNHEY and CDR2 SVGEGT. Trimming took off 2 bases at V and 7 bases at J, with 12 bases between the two ends. Both iRepertoire HTBI primers and Arm-PCR of CDR3 regions were used to build the TCR beta libraries. TCRdb re-called the multiplex PCR reads with MiXCR, one entry per CDR3 protein. Here the sample spans around 400,000 distinct CDR3 sequences, around 15% being singletons.

The TCR sequence derives from a female donor with Graves disease. This specimen consisted of peripheral blood mononuclear cells (PBMCs), obtained at new diagnosis, from a patient treated with antithyroid drugs. The chain couples TRBV6-2 or TRBV6-3 to TRBJ2-1, with D tentatively TRBD2 (6 bases). The chain's CDR3 is CASSYRLAWNEQFF. The CDR3 DNA follows: TGTGCCAGCAGTTACCGCCTAGCGTGGAATGAGCAGTTCTTC.